Here is one T cell receptor (beta chain) with its context. The sample originates from a study of blood T cell repertoires in COVID-19. Study-level background: Nucleic acid was either cDNA or gDNA, and it came from T cells, B-cell-depleted T cells, or PBMCs.

The data were produced by immunoSEQ multiplex PCR, yet TCRdb's version contains in-frame clones alone and is incomplete. The sample has about 180,000 clones; 86% are singletons. The CDR3 totals 16 residues. Trimming removed 4 bases at V and 0 bases at J, with 10 bases between. The germline gives CDR1 LGHDT, CDR2 YNNKEL (reference sequence). Sequencing was carried out using PBMCs or T cells enriched from blood (not recorded which). This chain links TRBV3-1 (or the pseudogene TRBV3-2) with TRBJ2-6; weak D call: TRBD1 (5 bases). The receptor comes from a woman aged 25 to 39 who had recovered from COVID-19. In DNA, the CDR3 is TGTGCCAGCAGCCCGGCAGGGATCTCTGGGGCCAACGTCCTGACTTTC. It specifies CASSPAGISGANVLTF.